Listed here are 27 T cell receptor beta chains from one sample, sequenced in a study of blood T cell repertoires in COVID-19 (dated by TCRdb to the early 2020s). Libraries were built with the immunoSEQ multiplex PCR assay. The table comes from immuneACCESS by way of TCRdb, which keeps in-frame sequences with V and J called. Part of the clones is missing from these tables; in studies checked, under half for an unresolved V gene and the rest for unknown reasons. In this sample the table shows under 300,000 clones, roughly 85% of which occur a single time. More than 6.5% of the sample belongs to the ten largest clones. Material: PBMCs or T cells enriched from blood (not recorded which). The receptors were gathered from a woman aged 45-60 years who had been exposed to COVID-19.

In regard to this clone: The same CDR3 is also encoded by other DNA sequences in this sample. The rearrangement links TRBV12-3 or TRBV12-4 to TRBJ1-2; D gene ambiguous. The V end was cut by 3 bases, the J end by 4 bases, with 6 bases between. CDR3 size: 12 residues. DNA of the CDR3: TGTGCCAGCAGTTTGCGACTCTATGGCTACACCTTC. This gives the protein CASSLRLYGYTF.

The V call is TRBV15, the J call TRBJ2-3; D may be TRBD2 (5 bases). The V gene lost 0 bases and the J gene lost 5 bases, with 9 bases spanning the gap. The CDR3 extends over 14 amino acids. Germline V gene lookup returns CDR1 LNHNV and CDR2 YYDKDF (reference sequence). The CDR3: CATSRDIRGDTQYF. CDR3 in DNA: TGTGCCACCAGCAGAGATATTCGGGGAGATACGCAGTATTTT.

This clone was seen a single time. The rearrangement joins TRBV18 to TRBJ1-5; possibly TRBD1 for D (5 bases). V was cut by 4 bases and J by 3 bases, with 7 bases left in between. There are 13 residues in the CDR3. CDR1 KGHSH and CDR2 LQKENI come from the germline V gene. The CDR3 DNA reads TGTGCCAGCTCACTGACAGACAATCAGCCCCAGCATTTT. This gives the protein CASSLTDNQPQHF. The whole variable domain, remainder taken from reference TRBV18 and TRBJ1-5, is NAGVMQNPRHLVRRRGQEARLRCSPMKGHSHVYWYRQLPEEGLKFMVYLQKENIIDESGMPKERFSAEFPKEGPSILRIQQVVRGDSAAYFCASSLTDNQPQHFGDGTRLSIL.

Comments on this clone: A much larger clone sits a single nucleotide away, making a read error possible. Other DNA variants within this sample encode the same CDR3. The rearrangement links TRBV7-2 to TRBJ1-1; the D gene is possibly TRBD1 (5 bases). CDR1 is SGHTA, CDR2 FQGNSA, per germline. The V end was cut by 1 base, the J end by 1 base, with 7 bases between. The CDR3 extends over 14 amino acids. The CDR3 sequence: CASSLGRGNTEAFF. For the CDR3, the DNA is TGTGCCAGCAGCTTAGGGAGGGGGAACACTGAAGCTTTCTTT.

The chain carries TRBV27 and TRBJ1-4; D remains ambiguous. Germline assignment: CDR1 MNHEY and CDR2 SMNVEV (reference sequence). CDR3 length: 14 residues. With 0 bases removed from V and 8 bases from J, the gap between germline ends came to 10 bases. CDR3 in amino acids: CASSLSGGGEKLFF. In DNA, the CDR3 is TGTGCCAGCAGTTTATCTGGAGGAGGAGAAAAACTGTTTTTT. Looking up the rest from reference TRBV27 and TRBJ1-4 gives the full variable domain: EAQVTQNPRYLITVTGKKLTVTCSQNMNHEYMSWYRQDPGLGLRQIYYSMNVEVTDKGDVPEGYKVSRKEKRNFPLILESPSPNQTSLYFCASSLSGGGEKLFFGSGTQLSVL.

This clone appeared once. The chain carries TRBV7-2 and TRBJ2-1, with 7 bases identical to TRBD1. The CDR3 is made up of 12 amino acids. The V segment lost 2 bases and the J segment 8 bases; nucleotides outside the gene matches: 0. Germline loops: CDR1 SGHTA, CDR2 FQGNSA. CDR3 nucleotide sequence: TGTGCCAGCAGCTTAAGGGGGCATGAGCAGTTCTTC. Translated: CASSLRGHEQFF.

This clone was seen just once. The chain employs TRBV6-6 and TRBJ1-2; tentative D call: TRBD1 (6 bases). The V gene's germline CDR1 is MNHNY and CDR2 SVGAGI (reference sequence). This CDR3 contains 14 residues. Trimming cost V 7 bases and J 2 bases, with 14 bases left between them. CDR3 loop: CASKRTESNYGYTF. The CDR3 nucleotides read TGTGCCAGCAAAAGGACAGAAAGCAACTATGGCTACACCTTC.

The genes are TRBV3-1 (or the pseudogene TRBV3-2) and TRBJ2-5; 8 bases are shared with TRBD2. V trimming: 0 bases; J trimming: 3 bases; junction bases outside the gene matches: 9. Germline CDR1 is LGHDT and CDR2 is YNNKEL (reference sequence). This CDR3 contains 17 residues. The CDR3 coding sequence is TGTGCCAGCAGCCAAGATATGCGGCCGGGGGGGGAAGAGACCCAGTACTTC. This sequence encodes CASSQDMRPGGEETQYF.

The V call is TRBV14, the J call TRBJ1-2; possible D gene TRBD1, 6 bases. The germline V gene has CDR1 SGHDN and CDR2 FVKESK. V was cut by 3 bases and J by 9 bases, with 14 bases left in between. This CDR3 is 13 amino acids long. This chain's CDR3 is CASSQIRGERYTF. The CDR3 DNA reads TGTGCCAGCAGCCAGATCAGGGGTGAACGCTACACCTTC.

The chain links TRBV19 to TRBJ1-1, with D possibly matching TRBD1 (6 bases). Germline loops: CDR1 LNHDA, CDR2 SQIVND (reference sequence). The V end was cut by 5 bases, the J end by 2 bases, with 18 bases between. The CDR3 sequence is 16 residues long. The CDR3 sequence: CASSPLGAGENTEAFF. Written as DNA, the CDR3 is TGTGCCAGTAGTCCGCTGGGGGCCGGTGAAAACACTGAAGCTTTCTTT.

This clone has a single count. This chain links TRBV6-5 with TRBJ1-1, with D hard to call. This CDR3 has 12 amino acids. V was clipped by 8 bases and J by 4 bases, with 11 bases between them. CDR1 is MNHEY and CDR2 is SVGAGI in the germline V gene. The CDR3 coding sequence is TGTGCCAGCTCTATGGCGGGCACTGAAGCTTTCTTT. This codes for CASSMAGTEAFF.

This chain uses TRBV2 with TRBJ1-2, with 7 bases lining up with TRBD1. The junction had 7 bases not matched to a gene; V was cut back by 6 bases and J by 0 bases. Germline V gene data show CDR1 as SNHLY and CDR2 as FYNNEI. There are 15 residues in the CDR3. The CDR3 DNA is TGTGCCAGCAGGGACCAGGGGGACCCTAACTATGGCTACACCTTC. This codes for CASRDQGDPNYGYTF.

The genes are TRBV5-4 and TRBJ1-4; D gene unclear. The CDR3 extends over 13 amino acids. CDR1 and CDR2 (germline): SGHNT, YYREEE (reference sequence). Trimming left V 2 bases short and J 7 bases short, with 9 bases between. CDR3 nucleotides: TGTGCCAGCAGCTTCCTCCCGGGTGAAAAACTGTTTTTT. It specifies CASSFLPGEKLFF.

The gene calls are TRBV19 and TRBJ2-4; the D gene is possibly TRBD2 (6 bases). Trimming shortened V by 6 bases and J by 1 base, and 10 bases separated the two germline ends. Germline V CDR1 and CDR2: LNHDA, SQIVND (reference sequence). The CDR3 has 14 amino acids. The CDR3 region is CASSRGLAKNIQYF. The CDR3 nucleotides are TGTGCCAGTAGCCGGGGACTTGCCAAAAACATTCAGTACTTC.

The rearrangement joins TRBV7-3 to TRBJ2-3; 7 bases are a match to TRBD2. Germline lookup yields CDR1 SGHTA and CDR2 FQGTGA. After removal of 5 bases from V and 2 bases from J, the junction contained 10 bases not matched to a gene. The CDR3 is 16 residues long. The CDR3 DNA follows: TGTGCCAGCAGCCTAATAGGACTAGGTTTCACAGATACGCAGTATTTT. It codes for CASSLIGLGFTDTQYF.

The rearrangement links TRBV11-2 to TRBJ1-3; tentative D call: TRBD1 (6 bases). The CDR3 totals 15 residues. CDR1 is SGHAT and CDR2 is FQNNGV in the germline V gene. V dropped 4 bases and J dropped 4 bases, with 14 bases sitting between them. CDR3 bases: TGTGCCAGCAGCTCGCGATGGACAGAGGGAAACACCATATATTTT. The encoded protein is CASSSRWTEGNTIYF.

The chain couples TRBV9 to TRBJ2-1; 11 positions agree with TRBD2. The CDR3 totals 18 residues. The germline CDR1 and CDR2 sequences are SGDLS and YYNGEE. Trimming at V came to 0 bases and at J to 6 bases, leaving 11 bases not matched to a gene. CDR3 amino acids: CASSVAPWTSGPANEQFF. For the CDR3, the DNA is TGTGCCAGCAGCGTAGCCCCCTGGACTAGCGGGCCCGCCAATGAGCAGTTCTTC.

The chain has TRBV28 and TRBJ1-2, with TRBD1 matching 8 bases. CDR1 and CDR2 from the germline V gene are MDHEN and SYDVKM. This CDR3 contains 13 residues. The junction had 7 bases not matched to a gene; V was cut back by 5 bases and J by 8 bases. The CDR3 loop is CASSARDRSGYTF. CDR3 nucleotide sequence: TGTGCCAGCAGTGCCCGGGACAGGTCCGGCTACACCTTC.

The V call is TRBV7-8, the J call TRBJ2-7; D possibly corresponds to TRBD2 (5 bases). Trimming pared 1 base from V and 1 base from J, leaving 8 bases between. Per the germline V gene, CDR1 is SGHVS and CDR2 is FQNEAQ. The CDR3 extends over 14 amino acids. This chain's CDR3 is CASSLVRGSYEQYF. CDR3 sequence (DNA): TGTGCCAGCAGCTTAGTCCGGGGATCCTACGAGCAGTACTTC.

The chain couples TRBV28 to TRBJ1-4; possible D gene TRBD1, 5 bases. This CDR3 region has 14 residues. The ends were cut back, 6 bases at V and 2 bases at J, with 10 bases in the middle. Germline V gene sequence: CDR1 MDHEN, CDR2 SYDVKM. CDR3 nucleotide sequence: TGTGCCAGCAGCGAGGGGACTACTAATGAAAAACTGTTTTTT. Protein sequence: CASSEGTTNEKLFF.

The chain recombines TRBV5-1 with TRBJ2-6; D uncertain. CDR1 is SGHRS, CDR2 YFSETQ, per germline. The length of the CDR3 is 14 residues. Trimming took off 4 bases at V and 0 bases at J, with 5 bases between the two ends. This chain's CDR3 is CASSRVSGANVLTF. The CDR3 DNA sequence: TGCGCCAGCAGCCGGGTCTCTGGGGCCAACGTCCTGACTTTC. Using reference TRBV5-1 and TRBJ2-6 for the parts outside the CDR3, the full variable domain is KAGVTQTPRYLIKTRGQQVTLSCSPISGHRSVSWYQQTPGQGLQFLFEYFSETQRNKGNFPGRFSGRQFSNSRSEMNVSTLELGDSALYLCASSRVSGANVLTFGAGSRLTVL.

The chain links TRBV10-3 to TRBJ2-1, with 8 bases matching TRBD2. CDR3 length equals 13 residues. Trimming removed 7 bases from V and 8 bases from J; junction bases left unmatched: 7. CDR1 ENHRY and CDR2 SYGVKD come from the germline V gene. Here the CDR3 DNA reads TGTGCCATCACCCCGGGGGGGCCGGATGAGCAGTTCTTC. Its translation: CAITPGGPDEQFF.

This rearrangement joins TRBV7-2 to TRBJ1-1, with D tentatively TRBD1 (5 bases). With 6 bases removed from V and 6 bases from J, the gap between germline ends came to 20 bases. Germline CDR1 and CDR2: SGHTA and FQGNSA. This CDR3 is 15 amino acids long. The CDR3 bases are TGTGCCAGCAGTACGAGACCCGGGGGAGTCGCTGAAGCTTTCTTT. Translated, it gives CASSTRPGGVAEAFF.

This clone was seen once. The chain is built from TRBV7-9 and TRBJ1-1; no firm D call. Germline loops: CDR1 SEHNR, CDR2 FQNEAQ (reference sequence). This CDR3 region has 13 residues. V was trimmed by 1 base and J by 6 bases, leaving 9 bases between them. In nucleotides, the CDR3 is TGTGCCAGCAGCTTAGACCAGGTCTCTGAAGCTTTCTTT. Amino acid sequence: CASSLDQVSEAFF.

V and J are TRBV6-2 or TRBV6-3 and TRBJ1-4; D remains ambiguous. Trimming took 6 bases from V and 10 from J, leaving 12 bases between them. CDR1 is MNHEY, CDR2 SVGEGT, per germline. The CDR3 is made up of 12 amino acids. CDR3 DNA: TGTGCCAGCAGCGAGCCAAGTCGAAAACTGTTTTTT. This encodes CASSEPSRKLFF.

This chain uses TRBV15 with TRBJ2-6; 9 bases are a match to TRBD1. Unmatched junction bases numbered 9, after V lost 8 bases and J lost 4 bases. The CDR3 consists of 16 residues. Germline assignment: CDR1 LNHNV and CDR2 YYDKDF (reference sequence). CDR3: CATSGQGFTGANVLTF. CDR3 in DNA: TGTGCCACCTCGGGACAGGGTTTTACGGGGGCCAACGTCCTGACTTTC.

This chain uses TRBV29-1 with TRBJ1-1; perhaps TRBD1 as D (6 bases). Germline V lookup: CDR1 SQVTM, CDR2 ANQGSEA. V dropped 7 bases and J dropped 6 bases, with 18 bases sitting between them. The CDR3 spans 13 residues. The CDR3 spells CSAGAAGDAEAFF. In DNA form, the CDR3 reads TGCAGCGCTGGTGCCGCAGGGGACGCTGAAGCTTTCTTT.